This entry features one T cell receptor beta chain sequence. Antigen: not known. One entry per CDR3 protein results from TCRdb running MiXCR on the RT-PCR reads. The sample contains 650,000 to 800,000 distinct CDR3 sequences, more than 11% of which appear only once. This record belongs to a study of response to subunit inactivated influenza vaccine. Trimming at V came to 4 bases and at J to 7 bases, leaving 6 bases not matched to a gene. CDR1 and CDR2 (germline): SGHRS, YFSETQ. The CDR3 length is 14 residues. Study observations and caveats: Authors proposed each seasonal influenza vaccination draws in few new T cells.

This material consisted of PBMCs from blood, taken less than 15 days before vaccination. The origin of this receptor is a man aged 50 to 59 who received an inactivated influenza vaccine. The chain combines TRBV5-1 with TRBJ2-1; 9 nucleotides agree with TRBD2. Here the CDR3 reads CASSPQRGVNEQFF. The CDR3 DNA reads TGCGCCAGCAGCCCACAGCGGGGGGTAAATGAGCAGTTCTTC.